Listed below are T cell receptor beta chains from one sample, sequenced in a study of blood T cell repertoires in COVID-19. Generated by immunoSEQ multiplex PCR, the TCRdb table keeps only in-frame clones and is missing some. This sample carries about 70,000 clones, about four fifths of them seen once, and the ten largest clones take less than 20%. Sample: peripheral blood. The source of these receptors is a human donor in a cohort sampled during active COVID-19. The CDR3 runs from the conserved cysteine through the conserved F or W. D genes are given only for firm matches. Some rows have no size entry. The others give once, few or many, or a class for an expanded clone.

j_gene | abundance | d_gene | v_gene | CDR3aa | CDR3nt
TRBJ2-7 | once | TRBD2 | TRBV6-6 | CASSAMAGGEQYF | TGTGCCAGCAGTGCCATGGCGGGGGGCGAGCAGTACTTC
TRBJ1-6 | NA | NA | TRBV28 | CASSDSRSYNSPLHF | TGTGCCAGCTCGGACAGCCGCTCCTATAATTCACCCCTCCACTTT
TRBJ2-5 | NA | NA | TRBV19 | CASSIGGFETQYF | TGTGCCAGTAGTATAGGGGGCTTTGAGACCCAGTACTTC
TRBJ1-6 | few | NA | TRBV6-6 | CASRSTDSPLHF | TGTGCCAGCAGGTCTACGGATTCACCCCTCCACTTT
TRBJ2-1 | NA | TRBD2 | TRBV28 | CASSSPGLATFNEQFF | TGTGCCAGCAGTTCCCCGGGACTAGCGACCTTCAATGAGCAGTTCTTC
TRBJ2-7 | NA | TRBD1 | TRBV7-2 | CASSLGTGAYEQYF | TGTGCCAGCAGCCTTGGGACAGGGGCCTACGAGCAGTACTTC
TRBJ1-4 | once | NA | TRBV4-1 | CASSQVQGNEKLFF | TGCGCCAGCAGCCAAGTCCAGGGGAATGAAAAACTGTTTTTT
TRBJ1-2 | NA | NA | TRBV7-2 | CASSTPQELRDGYTF | TGTGCCAGCAGCACACCACAGGAGCTTCGTGATGGCTACACCTTC
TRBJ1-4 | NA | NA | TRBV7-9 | CASSPSSGLANEKLFF | TGTGCCAGCAGCCCATCCTCCGGACTGGCTAATGAAAAACTGTTTTTT
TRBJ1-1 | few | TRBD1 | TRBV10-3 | CAISGPRQGPNTEAFF | TGTGCCATCAGTGGCCCAAGACAGGGACCGAACACTGAAGCTTTCTTT
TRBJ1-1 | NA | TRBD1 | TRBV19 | CATTGVQGKTEAFF | TGTGCCACCACGGGGGTACAGGGGAAAACTGAAGCTTTCTTT
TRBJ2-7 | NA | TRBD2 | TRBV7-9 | CASSIGLAGAYEQYF | TGTGCCAGCAGCATAGGACTAGCGGGGGCCTACGAGCAGTACTTC
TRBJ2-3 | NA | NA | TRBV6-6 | CASSAITSTDTQYF | TGTGCCAGCAGTGCTATCACTAGCACAGATACGCAGTATTTT
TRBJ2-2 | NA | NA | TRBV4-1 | CASSQEELTGELFF | TGCGCCAGCAGCCAAGAGGAGCTCACCGGGGAGCTGTTTTTT
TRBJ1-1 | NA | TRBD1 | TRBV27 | CASSLMAGTGYLNTEAFF | TGTGCCAGCAGTTTAATGGCGGGGACAGGGTACCTTAACACTGAAGCTTTCTTT
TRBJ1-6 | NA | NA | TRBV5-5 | CASSFLEGVGSPLHF | TGTGCCAGCAGCTTTCTTGAGGGGGTTGGGTCACCCCTCCACTTT
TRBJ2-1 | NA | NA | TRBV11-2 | CASSLSGAAYNEQFF | TGTGCCAGCAGCTTATCGGGAGCGGCCTACAATGAGCAGTTCTTC
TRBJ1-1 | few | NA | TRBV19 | CASSIHNGNTEAFF | TGTGCCAGTAGTATCCACAATGGGAACACTGAAGCTTTCTTT
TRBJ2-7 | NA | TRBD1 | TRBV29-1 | CSVVKTGAHEQYF | TGCAGCGTTGTTAAGACAGGGGCACACGAGCAGTACTTC
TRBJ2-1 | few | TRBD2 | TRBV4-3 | CASSQGLAAYNEQFF | TGCGCCAGCAGCCAAGGACTAGCGGCTTACAATGAGCAGTTCTTC